Sequencing of this TCR beta chain was carried out in a study of identical twins (dated by TCRdb to the mid-2010s). Notes on the research overall: TCR alpha and beta repertoires from monozygotic twins, unrelated adults of various ages and cord blood were deep-sequenced to test whether fetal clonotypes persist. Replicate twin experiments were performed at different times using different library preparation protocols to rule out contamination.

Study-level results and caveats: Zero-insertion analyses could be partly confounded by invariant T cells such as MAIT and iNKT, although diverse VJ usage argued against such confounding for most clonotypes. Excess twin sharing in beta out-of-frame sequences was weaker because fewer shared sequences lowered the signal-to-noise ratio. Fewer insertions were carried by abundant cord blood beta clonotypes; a weaker similar trend was observed in young adult naive repertoires, while no such trend was observed in memory repertoires. Because the same donors could not be followed over many years, the conclusions depended on cross-sectional statistical analysis. Recombination models systematically underestimated out-of-frame TCR alpha sharing in monozygotic twins but agreed with sharing between unrelated individuals. Compared with coincidental sharing between unrelated individuals, out-of-frame TCR alpha sequences shared between twins showed an excess of sequences with low generation probability.

The library was obtained by 5' RACE. The listed sequencing device is Illumina HiSeq 2000. Template switching introduced a universal primer binding site; the final cDNA contained a unique molecular identifier, enabling accurate counting of TCR cDNA molecules. First-strand cDNA for TCR alpha and beta chains was synthesized from specific primers in the conserved constant-segment region. Each cDNA library was double barcoded, with a SMART-Mk sample barcode plus Illumina barcodes, to control for contamination. TruSeq adapter sequences along with Illumina sample barcodes were introduced in two successive PCR steps. The Illumina HiSeq platform was used with custom primers to sequence TCR alpha and beta cDNA libraries. The original pipeline was this. MiGEC processed the raw reads to extract unique molecular identifiers, while MiXCR was used to determine the CDR3 positions. Recombination models were inferred per individual with the repgenHMM and IGoR tools using an EM algorithm. The analysis of shared clonotypes was done with the tcR package in R, with sharing normalized by the product of cloneset sizes. Out-of-frame nonproductive sequences were analyzed to study raw recombination free of thymic and clonal selection effects. Through fastp at Q25 and MiXCR, TCRdb rebuilt clones from the public reads, retaining in-frame beta chains. For every CDR3 protein sequence, its rows merge into one entry that carries the most common genes and DNA. V and J calls and clone size were set by TCRdb, not the authors. Recorded for this sample are approximately 890,000 distinct CDR3 sequences; around 12% of them occurred a single time. The ten biggest clones cover around 1.6% of the sample.

This clonotype was seen a few times. Its target antigen remains unknown. No qualities accompany the bases; no much larger clone lies one base away. V loses 6 bases of germline sequence and J loses 9 bases, and the interval between the two ends is 12 bases. Measured from the cysteine to the phenylalanine, the CDR3 is 13 residues long. The kept DNA is CDR3 alone, 39 bases in frame from the first base. CDR1 is given as SGHDN and CDR2 as FVKESK, both from the germline V gene. Only healthy Caucasian donors were included. Three pairs of female monozygotic twins, all aged roughly 18 to 29 years, were included in the twin cohort. The RNA used for TCR libraries was isolated from peripheral blood mononuclear cells. These data are also associated with another study on yellow fever vaccine responses in identical twins. As that second study puts it: The authors reported that the T cell response to vaccination in identical twins appeared partly convergent and partly personalized. The study precisely tracked vaccine-responding T cell clones in identical twins.

The specimen sequenced was PBMCs. Recombination joined TRBV14 with TRBJ1-6; the D gene is unclear. This TCR came from a woman between 18 and 29 years old in good health. Here the CDR3 is given as CASRPPGSSPLHF. The base sequence is TGTGCCAGCAGACCGCCGGGGAGTTCACCCCTCCACTTT.